This T cell receptor beta chain was profiled in a study of PD-1 blockade in classical Hodgkin lymphoma (dated by TCRdb to the early 2020s). Regarding the study in general: Nivolumab dosing was 3 mg/kg intravenously every 2 weeks, continuing until either disease progression or unacceptable toxicity. The study used CyTOF and TCR beta sequencing to define a peripheral blood immune signature of response to PD-1 blockade in classical Hodgkin lymphoma. General study outcomes and caveats: Lower diversity was seen in patients whose nivolumab began less than 1 year after ASCT, and these patients were left out of later analyses so that immune reconstitution would not confound the results. CD4+ but not CD8+ TCR diversity rose significantly by C4D1 (p=0.0027 vs p=0.16), most apparent in complete responders (p=0.02). The study was limited to a single clinical trial cohort, and causes of repertoire differences, possibly disease activity or prior therapy, remained undefined. Newly diagnosed patients were reported to have lower baseline TCR diversity than healthy donors, and relapsed/refractory patients were reported to have lower baseline TCR diversity still. Among trial patients, those achieving complete response had baseline diversity similar to that of newly diagnosed patients, while diversity was significantly lower in partial responders and progressors.

The CDR3 measures 17 amino acids from cysteine to phenylalanine. This entry keeps only the CDR3 DNA: 51 bases, framed from base 1. For this chain, trimming is 3 bases at the V end and 8 bases at the J end, and the number of junction bases without a gene match is 13. CDR1 and CDR2 (LNHDA, SQIVND) derive from the germline V gene (reference sequence). The meaning of the sample's time point label: cycle 4 day 1 (C4D1), after 5 to 7 weeks of nivolumab. Every trial patient had relapsed following autologous stem cell transplantation, and prior brentuximab vedotin exposure was what differed among cohorts A, B and C. A total of 56 patients with relapsed/refractory classical Hodgkin lymphoma made up the trial cohort, and each patient's best overall response was complete response, partial response or progressive disease. Single-agent nivolumab was administered to trial patients in the multi-cohort phase II CheckMate 205 trial. An independent review committee assessed best overall response using the 2007 International Working Group response criteria. Trial PBMCs were collected just before the start of nivolumab (C1D1) and during therapy at cycle 2 day 1 and cycle 4 day 1. Peripheral blood was collected in 8 mL Vacutainer Cell Preparation Tubes, from which PBMCs were isolated by centrifugation and then cryopreserved.

With respect to this clone: This clone's antigen is unknown. No much larger clonotype is one base removed from it; base qualities were not supplied.

The Qiagen DNeasy kit was used to extract genomic DNA both from unsorted PBMCs and from the negatively selected CD4+ and CD8+ fractions. TCR beta CDR3 regions were subjected to amplification by immunoSEQ multiplex PCR with primers that anneal to V and J segments. A synthetic immune receptor repertoire was used to minimize amplification bias, and remaining bias was computationally removed after sequencing. On the authors' methods: Repertoire diversity was quantified as the Shannon entropy index using custom Python scripts. Unsorted, CD4+ and CD8+ repertoires were analyzed separately, except in combined analyses where CD4+ and CD8+ sequences were merged in silico. Clonal expansion was defined as at least a 2-fold frequency increase after treatment relative to C1D1, with a pseudocount of 0.5 for undetected baseline clones. Clones with 0 or 1 copy at C1D1 were classified as singleton clones, and clones with 2 or more copies were classified as non-singleton clones. Clones expanded in unsorted samples were assigned a CD4+, CD8+ or unknown annotation through matching of protein sequences in sorted samples from the same patient. Wilcoxon tests on paired samples were used to test diversity changes from C1D1 to C4D1. TCRdb carries this immuneACCESS record with in-frame sequences only. Its versions omit some clonotypes, under half of them owing to an unresolved V gene in the studies checked, with the rest unexplained. V and J calls and clone size are as listed in that table; D and trimming were resolved from the DNA. For this sample there are roughly 20,000 clones; about 80% appear just once. 15% to 20% of the sample goes to the ten largest clones.

The clonotype comes from a human donor with classical Hodgkin lymphoma. This chain is built from TRBV19 and TRBJ1-2, and TRBD1 aligns with 12 junction nucleotides. The input for sequencing was peripheral blood mononuclear cells (PBMCs), taken before the fourth cycle of nivolumab. CDR3 sequence: CASSMGLGTGGAEGYTF. The nucleotides are TGTGCCAGTAGTATGGGCCTCGGGACAGGGGGCGCCGAGGGCTACACCTTC.